This T cell receptor (beta chain) originates from a study of cytomegalovirus exposure and HLA in healthy donors. As concerns this clone: Its antigen remains unidentified.

Study results and caveats: Researchers catalogued roughly 150 TCR beta chains as cytomegalovirus-associated.

The primer mix had 60 Vbeta and 13 Jbeta primers. Measured with immunoSEQ multiplex PCR; TCRdb has only the in-frame clones, and not every one. Here the sample spans about 130,000 clones, roughly 85% being singletons. Input material: PBMCs. The sequence derives from a boy aged 10-17 years in good health and CMV-seronegative.

The CDR3 DNA follows: TGTGCCTGGAGTGGGGGCAGTAGACAGGGGGCGGGAGGGAACATTCAGTACTTC. The encoded protein is CAWSGGSRQGAGGNIQYF. The chain recombines TRBV30 with TRBJ2-4, with D perhaps TRBD1 (10 bases). The V and J ends lost 1 base and 7 bases respectively, with 26 bases between them. Germline V gene lookup returns CDR1 GTSNPN and CDR2 SVGIG (reference sequence). The CDR3 length is 18 residues.